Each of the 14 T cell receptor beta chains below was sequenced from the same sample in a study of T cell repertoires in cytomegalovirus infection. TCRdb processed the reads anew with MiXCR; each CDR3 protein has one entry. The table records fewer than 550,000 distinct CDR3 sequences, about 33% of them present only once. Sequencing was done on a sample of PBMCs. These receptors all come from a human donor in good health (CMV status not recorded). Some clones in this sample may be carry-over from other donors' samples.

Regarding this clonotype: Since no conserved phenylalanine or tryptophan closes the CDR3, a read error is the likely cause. This CDR3 reads CASSLEITDTQYC. The CDR3 bases are TGTGCCAGCAGCTTGGAGATCACAGATACGCAGTATTGT. V is TRBV7-6 and J is TRBJ2-3; no firm D call. Germline assignment: CDR1 SGHVS and CDR2 FNYEAQ. Trimming removed 3 bases from V and 2 bases from J, with 6 bases in between. This CDR3 spans 13 amino acids.

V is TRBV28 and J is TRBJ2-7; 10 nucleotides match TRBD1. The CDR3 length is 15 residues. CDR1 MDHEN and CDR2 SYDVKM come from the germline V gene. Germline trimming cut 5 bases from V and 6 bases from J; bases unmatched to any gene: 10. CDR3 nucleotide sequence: TGTGCCAGCAGTCCGGGGGGGACAGGGGATATCGAGCAGTACTTC. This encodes CASSPGGTGDIEQYF.

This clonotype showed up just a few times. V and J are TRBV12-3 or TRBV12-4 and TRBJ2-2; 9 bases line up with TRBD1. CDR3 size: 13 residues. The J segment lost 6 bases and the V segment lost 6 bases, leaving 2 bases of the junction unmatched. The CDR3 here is CASRRTGAGELFF. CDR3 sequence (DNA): TGTGCCAGCAGACGGACAGGGGCCGGGGAGCTGTTTTTT.

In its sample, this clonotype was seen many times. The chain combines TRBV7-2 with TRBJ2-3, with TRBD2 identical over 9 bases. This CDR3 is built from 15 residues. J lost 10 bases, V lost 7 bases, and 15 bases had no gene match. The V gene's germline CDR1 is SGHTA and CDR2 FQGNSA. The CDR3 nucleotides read TGTGCCAGCACCGTAAGGACTAGCGTCCCCGGGTCGCAGTATTTT. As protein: CASTVRTSVPGSQYF.

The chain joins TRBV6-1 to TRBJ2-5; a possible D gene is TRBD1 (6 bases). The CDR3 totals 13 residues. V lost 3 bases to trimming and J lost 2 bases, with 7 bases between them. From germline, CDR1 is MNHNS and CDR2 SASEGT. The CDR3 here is CASSDTGQETQYF. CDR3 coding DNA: TGTGCCAGCAGTGATACAGGGCAAGAGACCCAGTACTTC.

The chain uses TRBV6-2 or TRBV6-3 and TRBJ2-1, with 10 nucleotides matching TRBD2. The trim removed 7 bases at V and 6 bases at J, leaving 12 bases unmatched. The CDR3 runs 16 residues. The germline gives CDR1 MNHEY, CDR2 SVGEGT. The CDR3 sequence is CASTRLAGGSRNEQFF. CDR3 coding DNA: TGTGCCAGCACCCGGTTAGCGGGGGGTTCACGCAATGAGCAGTTCTTC.

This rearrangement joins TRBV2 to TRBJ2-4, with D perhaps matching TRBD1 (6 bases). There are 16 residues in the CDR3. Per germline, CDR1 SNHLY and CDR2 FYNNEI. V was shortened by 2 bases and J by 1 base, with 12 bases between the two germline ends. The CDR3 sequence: CASSELGDIAKNIQYF. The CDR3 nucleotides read TGTGCCAGCAGTGAACTCGGGGACATTGCCAAAAACATTCAGTACTTC.

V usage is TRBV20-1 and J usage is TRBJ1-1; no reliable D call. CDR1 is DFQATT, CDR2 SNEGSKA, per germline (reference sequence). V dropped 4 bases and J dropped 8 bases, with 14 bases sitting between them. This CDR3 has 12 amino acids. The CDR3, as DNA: TGCAGTGCTACCCTTGGGCGGAGAGAAGCTTTCTTT. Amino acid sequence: CSATLGRREAFF.

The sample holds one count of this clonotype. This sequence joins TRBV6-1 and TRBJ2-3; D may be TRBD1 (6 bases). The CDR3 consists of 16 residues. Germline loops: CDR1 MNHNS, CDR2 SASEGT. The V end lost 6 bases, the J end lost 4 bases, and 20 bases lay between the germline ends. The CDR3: CASRELGAVAADTQYF. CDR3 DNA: TGTGCCAGCAGGGAATTGGGGGCCGTGGCGGCAGATACGCAGTATTTT.

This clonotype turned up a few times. The CDR3 sequence is CASGPKVTRQETQYF. CDR3 DNA sequence: TGTGCCAGCGGTCCAAAAGTGACTCGACAAGAGACCCAGTACTTC. This chain joins TRBV6-5 and TRBJ2-5; unclear D gene. There are 15 residues in the CDR3. The germline CDR1 and CDR2 sequences are MNHEY and SVGAGI. V was cut by 8 bases and J by 2 bases, with 18 bases left in between.

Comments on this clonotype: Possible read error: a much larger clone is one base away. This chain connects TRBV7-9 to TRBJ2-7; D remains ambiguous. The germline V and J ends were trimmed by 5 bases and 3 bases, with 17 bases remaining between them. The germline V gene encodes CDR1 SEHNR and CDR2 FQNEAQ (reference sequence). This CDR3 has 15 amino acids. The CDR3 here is CASSPKGNGIYEQYF. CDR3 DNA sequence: TGTGCCAGCAGCCCAAAGGGAAATGGAATCTACGAGCAGTACTTC. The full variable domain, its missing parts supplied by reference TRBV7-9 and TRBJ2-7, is DTGVSQNPRHKITKRGQNVTFRCDPISEHNRLYWYRQTLGQGPEFLTYFQNEAQLEKSRLLSDRFSAERPKGSFSTLEIQRTEQGDSAMYLCASSPKGNGIYEQYFGPGTRLTVT.

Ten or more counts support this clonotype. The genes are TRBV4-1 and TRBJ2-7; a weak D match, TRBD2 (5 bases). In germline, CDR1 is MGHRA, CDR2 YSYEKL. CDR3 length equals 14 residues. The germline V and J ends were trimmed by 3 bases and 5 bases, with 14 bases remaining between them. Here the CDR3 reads CASSQRLANHEQYF. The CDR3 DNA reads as TGCGCCAGCAGCCAGCGGCTAGCAAACCACGAGCAGTACTTC.

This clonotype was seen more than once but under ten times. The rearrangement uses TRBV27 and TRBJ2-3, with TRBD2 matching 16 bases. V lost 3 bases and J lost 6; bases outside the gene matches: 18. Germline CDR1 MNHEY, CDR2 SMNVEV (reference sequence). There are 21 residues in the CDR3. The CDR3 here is CASSFYPPGLAGGAGGDTQYF. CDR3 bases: TGTGCCAGCAGTTTTTATCCCCCGGGACTAGCGGGGGGGGCCGGTGGGGATACGCAGTATTTT.

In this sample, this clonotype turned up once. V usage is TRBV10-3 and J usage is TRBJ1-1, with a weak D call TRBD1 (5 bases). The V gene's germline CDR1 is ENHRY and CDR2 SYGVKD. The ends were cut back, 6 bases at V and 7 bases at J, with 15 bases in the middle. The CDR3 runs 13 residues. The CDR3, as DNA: TGTGCCATCAGCGAAAATAGACAGAATGAAGCTTTCTTT. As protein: CAISENRQNEAFF.